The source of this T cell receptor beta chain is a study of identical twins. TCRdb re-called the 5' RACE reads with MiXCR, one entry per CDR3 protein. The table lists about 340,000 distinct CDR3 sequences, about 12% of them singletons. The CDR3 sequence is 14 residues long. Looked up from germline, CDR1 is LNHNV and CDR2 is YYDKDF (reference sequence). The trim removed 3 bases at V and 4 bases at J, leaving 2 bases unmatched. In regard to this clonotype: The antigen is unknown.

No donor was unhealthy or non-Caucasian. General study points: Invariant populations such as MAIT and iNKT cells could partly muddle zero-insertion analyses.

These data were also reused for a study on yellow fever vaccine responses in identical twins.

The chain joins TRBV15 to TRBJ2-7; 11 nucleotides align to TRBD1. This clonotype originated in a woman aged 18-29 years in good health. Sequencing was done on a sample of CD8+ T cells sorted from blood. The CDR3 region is CATSRDRGQYEQYF. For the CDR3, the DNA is TGTGCCACCAGCAGGGACAGGGGGCAGTACGAGCAGTACTTC.